This TCR beta chain is from a study of cytomegalovirus exposure and HLA in healthy donors. The PCR made use of 60 Vbeta and 13 Jbeta primers. The table came from immunoSEQ multiplex PCR; TCRdb's copy has only in-frame clones and leaves some out. Here the sample spans about 140,000 clones, roughly 70% being singletons. The sequenced sample consisted of PBMCs. This clonotype originated in a man in his 60s in good health and CMV-seronegative.

CDR3 in amino acids: CASSPSGAGELFF. As DNA, the CDR3 is TGTGCCAGCTCACCATCGGGGGCCGGGGAGCTGTTTTTT. The V and J genes are TRBV18 and TRBJ2-2; D perhaps matches TRBD2 (6 bases). The V end lost 2 bases, the J end lost 6 bases, and 7 bases lay between the germline ends. Germline values: CDR1 KGHSH, CDR2 LQKENI. The CDR3 totals 13 residues.